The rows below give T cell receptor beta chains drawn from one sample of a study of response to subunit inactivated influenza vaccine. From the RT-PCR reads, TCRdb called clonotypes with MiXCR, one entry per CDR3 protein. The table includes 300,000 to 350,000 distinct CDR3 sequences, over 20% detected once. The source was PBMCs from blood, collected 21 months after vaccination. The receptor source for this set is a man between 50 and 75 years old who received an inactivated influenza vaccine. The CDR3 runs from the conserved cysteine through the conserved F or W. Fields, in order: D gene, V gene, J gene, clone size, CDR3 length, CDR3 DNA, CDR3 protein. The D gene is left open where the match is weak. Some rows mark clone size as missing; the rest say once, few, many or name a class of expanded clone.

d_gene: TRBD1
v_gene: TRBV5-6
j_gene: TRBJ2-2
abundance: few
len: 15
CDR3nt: TGTGCCAGCAGCTCAGGGACAGTTGTCACCGGGGAGCTGTTTTTT
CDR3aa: CASSSGTVVTGELFF

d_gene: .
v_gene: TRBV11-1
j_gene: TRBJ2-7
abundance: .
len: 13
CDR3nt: TGTGCCAGCAGCTTCAGCAGGACCTACGAGCAGTACTTC
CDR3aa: CASSFSRTYEQYF

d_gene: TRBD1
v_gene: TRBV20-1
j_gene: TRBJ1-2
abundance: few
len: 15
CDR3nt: TGCAGTGCTAGCCCGACGACAGGGATTAAGTATGGCTACACCTTC
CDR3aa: CSASPTTGIKYGYTF

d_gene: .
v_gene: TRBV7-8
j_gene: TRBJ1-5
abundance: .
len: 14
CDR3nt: TGTGCCAGCAGCTTGAGGGCAGTCAATCAGCCCCAGCATTTT
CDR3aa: CASSLRAVNQPQHF

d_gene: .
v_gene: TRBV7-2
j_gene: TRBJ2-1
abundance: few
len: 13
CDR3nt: TGTGCCAGCAGCTTCCGTTTACAAGTCGAGCAGTTCTTC
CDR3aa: CASSFRLQVEQFF

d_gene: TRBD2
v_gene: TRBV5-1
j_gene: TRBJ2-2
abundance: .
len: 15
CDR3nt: TGCGCCAGCAGCTTGGAGGGACTAGCGGTCGGGGAGCTGTTTTTT
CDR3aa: CASSLEGLAVGELFF

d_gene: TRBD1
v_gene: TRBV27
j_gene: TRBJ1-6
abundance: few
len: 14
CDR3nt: TGTGCCTCCCGACGGGGACAGTATAATTCACCCCTCCACTTT
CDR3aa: CASRRGQYNSPLHF

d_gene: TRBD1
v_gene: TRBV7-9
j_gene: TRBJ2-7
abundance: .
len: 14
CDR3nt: TGTGCCAGCAGCTCTACGACAGGGGTGGACGAGCAGTACTTC
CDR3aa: CASSSTTGVDEQYF

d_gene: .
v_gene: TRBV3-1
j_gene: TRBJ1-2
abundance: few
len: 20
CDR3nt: TGTGCCAGCAGCCAAGTTCCAACTTGGGACCGGGACGGCCGAAACTATGGCTACACCTTC
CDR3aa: CASSQVPTWDRDGRNYGYTF

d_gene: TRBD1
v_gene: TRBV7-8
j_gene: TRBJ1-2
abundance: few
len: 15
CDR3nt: TGTGCCAGCAGCCTACAGGGGTCCCGCGGCTATGGCTACACCTTC
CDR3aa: CASSLQGSRGYGYTF

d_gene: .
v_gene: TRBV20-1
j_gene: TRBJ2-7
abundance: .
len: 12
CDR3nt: TGCAGGGTGGGACTGAGCTCCTACGAGCAGTACTTC
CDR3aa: CRVGLSSYEQYF

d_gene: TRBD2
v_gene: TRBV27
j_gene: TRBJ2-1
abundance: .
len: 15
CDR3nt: TGTGCCAGCAGTTCATTAGCGGGAGGACGAAGGGAGCAGTTCTTC
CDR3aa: CASSSLAGGRREQFF

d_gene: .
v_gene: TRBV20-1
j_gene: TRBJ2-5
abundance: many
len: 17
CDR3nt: TGCAGTGCTAGAGCAATTGAGGGACGTACTTGGGGAGAGACCCAGTACTTC
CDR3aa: CSARAIEGRTWGETQYF

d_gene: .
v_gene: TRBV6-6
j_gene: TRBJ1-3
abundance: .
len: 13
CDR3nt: TGTGCCAGTTCATCGACACGCGGAAACACCATATATTTT
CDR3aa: CASSSTRGNTIYF

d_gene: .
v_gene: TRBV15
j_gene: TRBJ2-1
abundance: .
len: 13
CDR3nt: TGTGCCACCAGCAGAGATTTTTTGAATGAGCAGTTCTTC
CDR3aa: CATSRDFLNEQFF

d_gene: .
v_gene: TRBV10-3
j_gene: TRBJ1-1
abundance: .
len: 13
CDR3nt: TGTGCCATCCTGGAGGGAGGTAACACTGAAGCTTTCTTT
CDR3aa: CAILEGGNTEAFF

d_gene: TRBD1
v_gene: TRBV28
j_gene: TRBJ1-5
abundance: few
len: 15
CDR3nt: TGTGCCAGCAGTCGTACAGGGGTGGGCAATCAGCCCCAGCATTTT
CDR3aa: CASSRTGVGNQPQHF

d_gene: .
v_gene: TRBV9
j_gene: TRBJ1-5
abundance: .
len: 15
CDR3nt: TGTGCCAGCAGCGTAGAGGGGTATAGCAATCAGCCCCAGCATTTT
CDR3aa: CASSVEGYSNQPQHF

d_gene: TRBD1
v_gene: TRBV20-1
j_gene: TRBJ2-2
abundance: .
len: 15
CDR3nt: TGCAGTGCCCCGAGGACAGGGATGGACACCGGGGAGCTGTTTTTT
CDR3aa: CSAPRTGMDTGELFF

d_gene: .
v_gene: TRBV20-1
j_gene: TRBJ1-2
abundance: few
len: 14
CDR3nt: TGCAGTGCTAGAGGGGGGCAGGGCACTTATGGCTACACCTTC
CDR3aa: CSARGGQGTYGYTF

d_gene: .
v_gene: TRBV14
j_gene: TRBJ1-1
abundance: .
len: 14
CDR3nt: TGTGCCAGCAGCCAGGGTATACCGGGCACTGAAGCTTTCTTT
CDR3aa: CASSQGIPGTEAFF

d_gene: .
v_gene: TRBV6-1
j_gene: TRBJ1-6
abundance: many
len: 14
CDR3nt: TGTGCCAGCAGCAGTTACGGTGGGGCGACACCCCTCCACTTT
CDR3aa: CASSSYGGATPLHF

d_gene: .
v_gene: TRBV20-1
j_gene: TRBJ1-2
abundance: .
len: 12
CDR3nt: TGCAGGGCGAAATCGGGGTGGTATGGCTACACCTTC
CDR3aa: CRAKSGWYGYTF

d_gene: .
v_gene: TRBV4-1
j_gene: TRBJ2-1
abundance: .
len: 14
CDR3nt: TGCGCCAGCAGCCTCCCTGAAAGTGGGGGTGAGCAGTTCTTC
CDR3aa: CASSLPESGGEQFF

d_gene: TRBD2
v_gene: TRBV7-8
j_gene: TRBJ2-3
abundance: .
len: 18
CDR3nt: TGTGCCAGCAGCCTGGGACTAGCGGGGGGACCCTACACAGATACGCAGTATTTT
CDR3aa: CASSLGLAGGPYTDTQYF

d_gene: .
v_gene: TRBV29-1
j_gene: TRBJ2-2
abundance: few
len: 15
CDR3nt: TGCAGCGCCACAAGGCGAGACACTTACACCGGGGAGCTGTTTTTT
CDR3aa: CSATRRDTYTGELFF

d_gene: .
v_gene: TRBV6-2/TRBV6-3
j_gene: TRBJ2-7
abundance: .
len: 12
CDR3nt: TGTGCCAGCAGTCGGCTAGCCTTGGAGCAGTACTTC
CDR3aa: CASSRLALEQYF

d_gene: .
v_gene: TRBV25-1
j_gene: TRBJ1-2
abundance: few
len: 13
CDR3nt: TGTGCCAGCAGTGAAGGATGGGGTAACGGCTACACCTTC
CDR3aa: CASSEGWGNGYTF

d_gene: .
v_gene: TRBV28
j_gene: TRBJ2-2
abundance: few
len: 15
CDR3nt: TGTGCCAGCAGTCTGGGACTCCTGAACACCGGGGAGCTGTTTTTT
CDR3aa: CASSLGLLNTGELFF

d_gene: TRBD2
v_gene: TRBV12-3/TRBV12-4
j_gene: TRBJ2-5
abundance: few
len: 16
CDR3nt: TGTGCCAGCAGTTTAGATGGCGGGAGGAATCGAGAGACCCAGTACTTC
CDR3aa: CASSLDGGRNRETQYF

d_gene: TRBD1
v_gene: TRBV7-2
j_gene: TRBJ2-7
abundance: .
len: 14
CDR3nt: TGTGCCAGCAGCTTGATGGACAGGGTCTACGAGCAGTACTTC
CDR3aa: CASSLMDRVYEQYF

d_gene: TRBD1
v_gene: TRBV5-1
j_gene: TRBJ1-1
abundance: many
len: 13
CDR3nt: TGCGCCAGCAGCGTAGACAGGGGACCTGAAGCTTTCTTT
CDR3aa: CASSVDRGPEAFF

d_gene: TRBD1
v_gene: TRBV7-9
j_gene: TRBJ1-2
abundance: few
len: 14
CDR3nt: TGTGCCAGCAGCCTACAGGGGGCCCATTATGGCTACACCTTC
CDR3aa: CASSLQGAHYGYTF

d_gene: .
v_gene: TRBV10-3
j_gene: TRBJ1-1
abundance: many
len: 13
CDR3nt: TGTGCCACCGTCGGACAGTCGAACACTGAAGCTTTCTTT
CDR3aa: CATVGQSNTEAFF

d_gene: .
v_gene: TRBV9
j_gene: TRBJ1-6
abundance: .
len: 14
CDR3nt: TGTGCCAGCACCACAGGGATTCCTATGGCACCCCTCCACTTT
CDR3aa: CASTTGIPMAPLHF

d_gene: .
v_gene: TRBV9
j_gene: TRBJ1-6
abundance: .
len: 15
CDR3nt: TGTGCCAGCAGCGAGGACCGCACGAGGGATTCACCCCTCCACTTT
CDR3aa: CASSEDRTRDSPLHF

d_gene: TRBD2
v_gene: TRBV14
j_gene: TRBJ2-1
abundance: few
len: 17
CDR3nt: TGTGCCAGCAGCCAATGGGCGGGAGTAGCATCATACAATGAGCAGTTCTTC
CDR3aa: CASSQWAGVASYNEQFF

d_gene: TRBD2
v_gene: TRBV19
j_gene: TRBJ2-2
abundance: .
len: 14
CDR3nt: TGTGCCACCGGACTAGCGGTCAACACCGGGGAGCTGTTTTTT
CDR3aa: CATGLAVNTGELFF

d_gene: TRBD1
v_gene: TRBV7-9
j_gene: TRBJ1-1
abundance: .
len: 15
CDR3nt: TGTGCCAGCAGCTTACAGACAGGGACTCCCACTGAAGCTTTCTTT
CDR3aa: CASSLQTGTPTEAFF